The 10 T cell receptor beta chains below all came from one sample that was sequenced in a study of sequential checkpoint blockade in melanoma. Sequencing was performed with immunoSEQ multiplex PCR; in TCRdb, only in-frame clones are kept and a portion is missing. The sample carries about 15,000 clones, more than 65% recorded once. The treatment here: randomized to nivolumab then ipilimumab (arm A) or the reverse (arm B). Sample: CD8+ T cells sorted from blood (inferred from file names), taken from a patient given nivolumab and ipilimumab in sequence. The receptor set was obtained from a human donor with melanoma.

The chain uses TRBV11-2 and TRBJ1-5, with D maybe TRBD1 (5 bases). The V end was cut by 0 bases, the J end by 0 bases, with 6 bases between. CDR3 length: 15 amino acids. Germline V gene data show CDR1 as SGHAT and CDR2 as FQNNGV. For the CDR3, the DNA is TGTGCCAGCAGCTTAGAGGGGGGTAGCAATCAGCCCCAGCATTTT. This translates into CASSLEGGSNQPQHF.

This clone was seen only once. This sequence joins TRBV2 and TRBJ1-6, with a tentative D call TRBD1 (6 bases). V lost 7 bases and J 7 bases, leaving 14 bases between the germline ends. The CDR3 is 14 residues long. Germline CDR1 SNHLY, CDR2 FYNNEI. CDR3 amino acids: CASMGRGGNSPLHF. CDR3 coding DNA: TGTGCCAGCATGGGGAGGGGGGGAAATTCACCCCTCCACTTT. Based on the CDR3 plus reference TRBV2 and TRBJ1-6, the full variable domain is EPEVTQTPSHQVTQMGQEVILRCVPISNHLYFYWYRQILGQKVEFLVSFYNNEISEKSEIFDDQFSVERPDGSNFTLKIRSTKLEDSAMYFCASMGRGGNSPLHFGNGTRLTVT.

V usage is TRBV27 and J usage is TRBJ2-7; D gene unclear. V lost 1 base and J 2 bases, leaving 9 bases between the germline ends. The length of the CDR3 is 14 residues. Germline CDR1 and CDR2: MNHEY and SMNVEV (reference sequence). In DNA form, the CDR3 reads TGTGCCAGCAGTTTATTCCGAGGTCCCTACGAGCAGTACTTC. Translated, it gives CASSLFRGPYEQYF.

Sample share makes this clone medium-sized (0.01 to 0.1%). This rearrangement joins TRBV6-1 to TRBJ2-5; D may be TRBD1 (5 bases). The CDR3 sequence is 15 residues long. Per germline, CDR1 MNHNS and CDR2 SASEGT. V lost 4 bases and J 1 base, leaving 13 bases between the germline ends. The CDR3 protein is CASSAQAGAQETQYF. CDR3 coding DNA: TGTGCCAGCAGTGCACAAGCTGGGGCCCAAGAGACCCAGTACTTC.

This rearrangement joins TRBV5-1 to TRBJ1-2; possible D gene TRBD1, 6 bases. This CDR3 is 14 amino acids long. With 9 bases removed from V and 6 bases from J, the gap between germline ends came to 21 bases. Germline loops: CDR1 SGHRS, CDR2 YFSETQ. This CDR3 is CATQQGSATDGYTF. DNA for the CDR3: TGCGCCACCCAACAGGGATCAGCGACGGATGGCTACACCTTC.

A note on this clone: The junction does not match germline at one end; this may be a read error. The chain uses TRBV6-5 and TRBJ2-7; 7 nucleotides align to TRBD1. Germline V lookup: CDR1 MNHEY, CDR2 SVGAGI. This CDR3 contains 14 residues. CDR3 sequence: CASSYSKQGTERYF. The CDR3 DNA reads TGTGCCAGCAGCTACTCTAAACAGGGGACCGAGCGGTACTTC.

Comments on this clone: The same CDR3 is also encoded by other DNA sequences in this sample. The chain is built from TRBV27 and TRBJ2-2; perhaps TRBD1 as D (5 bases). Germline V gene data show CDR1 as MNHEY and CDR2 as SMNVEV (reference sequence). Trimming took 8 bases from V and 0 from J, leaving 7 bases between them. This CDR3 is 13 amino acids long. The CDR3 DNA is TGTGCCAGCGCAGGGACGAACACCGGGGAGCTGTTTTTT. This translates into CASAGTNTGELFF.

Only one count was recorded for this clone. CDR3 nucleotides: TGTGCCTGGAGTCTCGGGGGTCTGCTCTACGAGCAGTACTTC. Its protein product is CAWSLGGLLYEQYF. The gene calls are TRBV30 and TRBJ2-5; D is possibly TRBD2 (6 bases). The better agreement between TRBJ2-7 and the DNA end casts doubt on the J call. The CDR3 sequence is 14 residues long. Germline assignment: CDR1 GTSNPN and CDR2 SVGIG (reference sequence).

The chain recombines TRBV7-9 with TRBJ2-5, with TRBD2 matching 8 bases. The CDR3 runs 15 residues. V was clipped by 0 bases and J by 5 bases; unmatched bases: 5. The germline V gene encodes CDR1 SEHNR and CDR2 FQNEAQ (reference sequence). The CDR3 reads CASSLARGARETQYF. CDR3 DNA: TGTGCCAGCAGCTTAGCGCGGGGGGCTCGCGAGACCCAGTACTTC.

The CDR3 reads CASSLAGAINYGYTF. In DNA, the CDR3 is TGTGCCAGCAGCTTGGCAGGGGCGATAAACTATGGCTACACCTTC. The chain recombines TRBV5-5 with TRBJ1-2; tentatively, D is TRBD1 (6 bases). Deletions cut 0 bases from V and 2 bases from J, with 11 bases between. The CDR3 has 15 residues. CDR1 is SGHKS and CDR2 is YYEKEE in the germline V gene (reference sequence).